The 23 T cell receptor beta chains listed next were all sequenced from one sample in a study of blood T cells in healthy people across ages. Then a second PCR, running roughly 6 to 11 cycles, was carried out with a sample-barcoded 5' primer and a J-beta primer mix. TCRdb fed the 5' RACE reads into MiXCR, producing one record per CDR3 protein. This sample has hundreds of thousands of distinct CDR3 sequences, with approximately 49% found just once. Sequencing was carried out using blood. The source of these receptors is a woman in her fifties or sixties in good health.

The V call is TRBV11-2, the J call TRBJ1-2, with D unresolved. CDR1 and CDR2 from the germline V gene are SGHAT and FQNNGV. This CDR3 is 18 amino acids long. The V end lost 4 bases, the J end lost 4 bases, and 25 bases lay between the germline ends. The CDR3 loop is CASSSLLRTGNTLYGYTF. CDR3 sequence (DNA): TGTGCCAGCAGCTCCCTCCTCCGGACCGGGAACACCCTCTATGGCTACACCTTC.

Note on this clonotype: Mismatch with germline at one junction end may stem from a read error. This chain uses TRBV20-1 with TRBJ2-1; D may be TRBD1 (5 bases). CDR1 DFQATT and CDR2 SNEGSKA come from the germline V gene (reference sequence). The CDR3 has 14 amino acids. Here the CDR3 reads CSATGNRHRNGQFF. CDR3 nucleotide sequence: TGCAGTGCTACAGGGAACAGGCATAGGAATGGGCAGTTCTTC.

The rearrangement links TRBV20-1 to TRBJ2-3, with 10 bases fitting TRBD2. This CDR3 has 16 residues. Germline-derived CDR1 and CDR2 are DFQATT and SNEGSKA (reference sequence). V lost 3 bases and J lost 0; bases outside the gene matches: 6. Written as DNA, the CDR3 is TGCAGTGCTAGGGCCCCAGCGGGAGGGAGCACAGATACGCAGTATTTT. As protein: CSARAPAGGSTDTQYF.

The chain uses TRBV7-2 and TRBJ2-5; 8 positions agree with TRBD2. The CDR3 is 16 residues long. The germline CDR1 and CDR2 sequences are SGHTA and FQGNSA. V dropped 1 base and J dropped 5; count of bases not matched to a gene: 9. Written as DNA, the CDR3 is TGTGCCAGCAGCTTAGGGCTTGGCGGGAGGCGGGAGACCCAGTACTTC. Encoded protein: CASSLGLGGRRETQYF.

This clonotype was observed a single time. In DNA, the CDR3 is TGTGCCAGCTCACCTGTGGGCGGACCTTTAAATGAAAAACTGTTTTTT. Protein: CASSPVGGPLNEKLFF. The chain uses TRBV18 and TRBJ1-4; D remains ambiguous. The V gene lost 3 bases and the J gene lost 5 bases, with 16 bases spanning the gap. Germline lookup yields CDR1 KGHSH and CDR2 LQKENI. This CDR3 comprises 16 residues.

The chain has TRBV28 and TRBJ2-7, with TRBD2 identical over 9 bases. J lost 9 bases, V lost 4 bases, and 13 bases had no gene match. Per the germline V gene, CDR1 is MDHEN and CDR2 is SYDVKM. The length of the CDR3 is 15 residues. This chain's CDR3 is CASSSPAGGTNRQYF. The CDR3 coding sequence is TGTGCCAGCAGTTCTCCAGCGGGAGGCACCAATCGGCAGTACTTC. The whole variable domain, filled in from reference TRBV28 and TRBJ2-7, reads DVKVTQSSRYLVKRTGEKVFLECVQDMDHENMFWYRQDPGLGLRLIYFSYDVKMKEKGDIPEGYSVSREKKERFSLILESASTNQTSMYLCASSSPAGGTNRQYFGPGTRLTVT.

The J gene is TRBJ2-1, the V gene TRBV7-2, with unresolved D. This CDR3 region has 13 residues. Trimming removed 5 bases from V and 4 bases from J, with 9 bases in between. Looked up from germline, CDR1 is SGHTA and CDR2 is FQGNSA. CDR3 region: CASSAGGYNEQFF. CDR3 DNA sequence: TGTGCCAGCAGCGCCGGCGGATACAATGAGCAGTTCTTC.

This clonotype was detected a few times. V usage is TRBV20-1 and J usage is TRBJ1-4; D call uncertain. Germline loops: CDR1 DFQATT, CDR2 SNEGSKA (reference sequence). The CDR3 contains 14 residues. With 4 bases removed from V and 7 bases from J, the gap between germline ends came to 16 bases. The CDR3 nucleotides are TGCAGTGCTAAAAAACTATCCCTGGGTGAAAAACTGTTTTTT. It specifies CSAKKLSLGEKLFF.

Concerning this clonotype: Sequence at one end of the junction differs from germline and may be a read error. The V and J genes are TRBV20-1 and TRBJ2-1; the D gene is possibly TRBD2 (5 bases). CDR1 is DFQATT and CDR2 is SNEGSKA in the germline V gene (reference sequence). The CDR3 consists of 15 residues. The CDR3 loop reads CSAPDRLSSYNGQFF. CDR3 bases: TGCAGTGCCCCCGATAGACTAAGCTCCTACAATGGGCAGTTCTTC.

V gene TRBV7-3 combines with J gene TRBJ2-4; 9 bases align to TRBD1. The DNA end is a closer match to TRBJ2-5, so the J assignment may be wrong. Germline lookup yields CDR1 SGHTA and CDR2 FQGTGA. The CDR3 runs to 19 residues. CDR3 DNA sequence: TGTGCCAGCAGCTTAAGAGTGGCCGGGACAGGGATGGATTCAGAGACCCAGTACTTC. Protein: CASSLRVAGTGMDSETQYF.

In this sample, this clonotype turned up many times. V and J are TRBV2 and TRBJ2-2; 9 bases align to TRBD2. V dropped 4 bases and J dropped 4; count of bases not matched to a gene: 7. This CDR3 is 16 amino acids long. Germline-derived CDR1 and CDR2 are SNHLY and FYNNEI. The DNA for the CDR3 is TGTGCCAGCAGTGTCCCTAGCGGGATGGTCACCGGGGAGCTGTTTTTT. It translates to CASSVPSGMVTGELFF. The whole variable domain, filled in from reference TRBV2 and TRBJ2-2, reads EPEVTQTPSHQVTQMGQEVILRCVPISNHLYFYWYRQILGQKVEFLVSFYNNEISEKSEIFDDQFSVERPDGSNFTLKIRSTKLEDSAMYFCASSVPSGMVTGELFFGEGSRLTVL.

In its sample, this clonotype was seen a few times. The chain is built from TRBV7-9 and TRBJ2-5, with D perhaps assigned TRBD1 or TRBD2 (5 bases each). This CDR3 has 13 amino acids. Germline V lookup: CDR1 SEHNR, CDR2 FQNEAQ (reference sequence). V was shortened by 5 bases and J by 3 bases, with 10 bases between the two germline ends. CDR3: CASSLMGEETQYF. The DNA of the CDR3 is TGTGCCAGCAGCCTAATGGGGGAAGAGACCCAGTACTTC.

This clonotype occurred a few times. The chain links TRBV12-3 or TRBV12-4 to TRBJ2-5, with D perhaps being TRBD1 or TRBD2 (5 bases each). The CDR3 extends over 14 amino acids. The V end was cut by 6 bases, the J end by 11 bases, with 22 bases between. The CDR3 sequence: CASSLSSGGRVQYF. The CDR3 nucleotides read TGTGCCAGCAGCTTATCCTCTGGGGGACGGGTGCAGTACTTC.

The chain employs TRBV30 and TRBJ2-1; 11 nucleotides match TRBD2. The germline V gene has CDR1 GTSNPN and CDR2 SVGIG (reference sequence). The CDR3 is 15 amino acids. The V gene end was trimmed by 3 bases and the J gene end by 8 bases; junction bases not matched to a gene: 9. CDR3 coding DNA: TGTGCCTGGAGAAGAACTAGCGGGAGAGTTTATGAGCAGTTCTTC. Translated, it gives CAWRRTSGRVYEQFF.

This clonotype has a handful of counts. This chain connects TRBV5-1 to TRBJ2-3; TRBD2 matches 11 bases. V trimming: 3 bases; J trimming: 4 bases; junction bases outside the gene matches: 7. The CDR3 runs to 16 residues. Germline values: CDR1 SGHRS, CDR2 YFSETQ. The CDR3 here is CASSSTSGTSADTQYF. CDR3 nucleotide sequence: TGCGCCAGCAGCTCGACTAGCGGGACCTCTGCAGATACGCAGTATTTT.

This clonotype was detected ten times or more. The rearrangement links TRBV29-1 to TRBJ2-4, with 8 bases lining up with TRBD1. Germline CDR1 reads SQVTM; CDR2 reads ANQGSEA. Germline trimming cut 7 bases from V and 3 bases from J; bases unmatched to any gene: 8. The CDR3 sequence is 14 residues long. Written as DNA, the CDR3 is TGCAGCGCCAGGACAGGGTTGGGCAAAAACATTCAGTACTTC. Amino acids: CSARTGLGKNIQYF.

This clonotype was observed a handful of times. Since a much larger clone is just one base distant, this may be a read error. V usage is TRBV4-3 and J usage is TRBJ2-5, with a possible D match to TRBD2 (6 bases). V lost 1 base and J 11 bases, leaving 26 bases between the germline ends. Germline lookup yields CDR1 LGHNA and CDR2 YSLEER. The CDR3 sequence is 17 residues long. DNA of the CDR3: TGCGCCAGCAGCCAAGTAAGGGGAGGCCTTAGTTACAATGAGCAGTACTTC. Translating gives CASSQVRGGLSYNEQYF.

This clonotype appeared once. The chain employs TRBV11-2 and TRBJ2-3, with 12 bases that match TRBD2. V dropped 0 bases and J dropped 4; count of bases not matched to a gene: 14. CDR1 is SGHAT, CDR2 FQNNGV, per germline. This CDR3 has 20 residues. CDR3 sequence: CASSLELAGGLSPPPDTQYF. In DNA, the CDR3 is TGTGCCAGCAGCTTAGAACTAGCGGGAGGATTGAGTCCCCCACCAGATACGCAGTATTTT.

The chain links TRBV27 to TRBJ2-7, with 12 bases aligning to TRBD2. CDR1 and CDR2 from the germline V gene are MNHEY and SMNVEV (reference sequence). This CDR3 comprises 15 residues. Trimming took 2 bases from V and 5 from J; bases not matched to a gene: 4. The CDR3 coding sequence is TGTGCCAGCAGTTTAAGGACTAGCGGGAACGACGAGCAGTACTTC. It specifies CASSLRTSGNDEQYF.

CDR3 DNA: TGTGCCAGCAGCGTAGCTACGAGTAGCGGGAGGGGAAAAAACATTCAGTACTTC. It translates to CASSVATSSGRGKNIQYF. The chain carries TRBV9 and TRBJ2-4; 11 nucleotides align to TRBD2. This CDR3 spans 18 amino acids. From germline, CDR1 is SGDLS and CDR2 YYNGEE. J lost 4 bases, V lost 0 bases, and 9 bases had no gene match.

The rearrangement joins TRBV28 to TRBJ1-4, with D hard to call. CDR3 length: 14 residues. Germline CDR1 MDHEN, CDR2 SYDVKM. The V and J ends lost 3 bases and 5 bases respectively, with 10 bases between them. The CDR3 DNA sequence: TGTGCCAGCAGTTTGAATTCACGGAATGAAAAACTGTTTTTT. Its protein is CASSLNSRNEKLFF.

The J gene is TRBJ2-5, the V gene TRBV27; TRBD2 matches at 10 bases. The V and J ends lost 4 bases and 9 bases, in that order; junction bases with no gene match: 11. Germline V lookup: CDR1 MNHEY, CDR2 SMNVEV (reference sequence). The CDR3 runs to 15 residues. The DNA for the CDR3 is TGTGCCAGCAGTTCTCTAGCGGGGGCCCTTGGGGCCCAGTACTTC. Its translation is CASSSLAGALGAQYF.

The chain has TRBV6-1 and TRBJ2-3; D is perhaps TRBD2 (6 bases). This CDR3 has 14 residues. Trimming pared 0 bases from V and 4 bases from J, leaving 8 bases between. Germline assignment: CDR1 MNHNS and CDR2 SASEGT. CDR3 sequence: CASSEASGPDTQYF. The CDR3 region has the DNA TGTGCCAGCAGTGAAGCCAGCGGGCCAGATACGCAGTATTTT.